This T cell receptor beta chain was recorded in a study of early T cells in non-severe SARS-CoV-2 infection (TCRdb year 2021). Concerning the study at large: Because TCR sequencing relied on bulk RNA taken from unsorted whole blood, pairing of alpha and beta chains was not possible. On the study overall, not on this receptor specifically: Matching against VDJdb was skewed toward anti-spike CD8 responses, likely underestimated virus-specific expansions, and missed private and CD4 specificities.

To note about this clonotype: There is no known antigen for this receptor. No base qualities exist here, and no much larger clone lies one base off it.

CDR1 and CDR2, per the germline V gene, are SGHVS and FNYEAQ. The germline V end is reduced by 3 bases and the J end by 0 bases; junction bases left unmatched: 8. The CDR3 has 16 amino acids, counting the end cysteine and phenylalanine. The retained sequence is limited to the CDR3, 48 bases, with the frame set at the first base. The library was obtained by 5' RACE. Sequencing was performed on a NextSeq 500. The TCR library protocol attached unique molecular identifiers to individual cDNA molecules to correct for sequencing error and PCR bias. Both TCR alpha and beta chains were sequenced, and tight co-correlation was observed between alpha and beta sequence abundances in each sample. In the source study's methods: V gene, J gene and CDR3 annotation of TCR sequences was performed with Decombinator V4. Expanded TCRs were defined as changing significantly between any two time points under a Poisson model with p below 0.0001. TCR abundances were normalised to the total number of TCRs sequenced per sample and expressed as counts per million. TRAV1-2 paired with TRAJ12, TRAJ20 or TRAJ33 defined MAIT TCRs, while TRAV10 paired with TRAJ18 defined iNKT TCRs. VDJdb, accessed 1 November 2021, was searched for CMV, EBV and SARS-CoV-2 annotated TCRs, with TCRs annotated for multiple antigens excluded. The public reads were reanalyzed by TCRdb: fastp trimming at Q25, MiXCR alignment, in-frame beta chains only. Rows with a matching CDR3 protein are joined into one entry that keeps the most common DNA and genes. TCRdb assigned the V and J calls; the authors' analysis was not used. The sample has approximately 69,000 distinct CDR3 sequences on record, approximately 12% of them singletons. The ten largest clones capture around 5.8% of the sample.

Set within a cohort of healthcare workers in London, UK, this nested case-control study involved weekly PCR testing of nasopharyngeal swabs along with blood sampling. Healthcare workers were enrolled in the week of the UK lockdown, from 23 to 31 March 2020, and were followed every week for up to about 15 weeks. This clonotype originated in an adult who was a healthcare worker with PCR-confirmed SARS-CoV-2 infection or an uninfected control (not recorded which). Sequencing was carried out using whole blood. The chain joins TRBV7-6 to TRBJ2-7; a stretch of 7 junction bases matches TRBD1. The CDR3 region has the sequence CASSLWDSKFSYEQYF. The DNA sequence is as follows: TGTGCCAGCAGCTTGTGGGACAGTAAATTCTCCTACGAGCAGTACTTC.